This TCR beta chain came from a study of blood T cell repertoires in COVID-19. Study in general: Researchers got acute and convalescent COVID-19 samples from the United States, Italy and Spain. PBMCs, B-cell-depleted T cells, or T cells provided the cDNA or gDNA that made up the material.

Original processing methods: Amplification from reference gene primers served as the basis for estimated nucleated cell counts. Profiling relied on immunoSEQ multiplex PCR, and the TCRdb table lists in-frame clones only, not all of them. That table supplies the V and J calls and clone size; D and trimming were determined from the DNA. Counted here are 40,000 to 65,000 clones, about nine tenths occurring once; the ten biggest clones make up less than 3.5%. The length of the CDR3 is 14 residues. Between the trimmed V and J ends, which lost 3 bases and 4 bases, there was a span of 12 bases. CDR1 KGHSH and CDR2 LQKENI come from the germline V gene.

The source material was peripheral blood. The receptor was derived from an elderly man with acute or convalescent COVID-19. This chain uses TRBV18 with TRBJ1-2; D not certain. CDR3: CASSPEGATYGYTF. The DNA for the CDR3 is TGTGCCAGCTCACCCGAGGGAGCCACCTATGGCTACACCTTC.